This TCR beta chain was found in a study of shared clonotypes between healthy human individuals. The test was conducted at deep level. How the authors handled the data: Junction-only sequences without quality scores were provided by ImmunoSEQ, so filtering was different. The method was immunoSEQ multiplex PCR; TCRdb's version includes in-frame clones alone and lacks a portion of them. Clonal size and the V and J genes are those of that table, whereas D and trimming came from the DNA. The data hold a few million clones, with 85% to 95% observed a single time. The sequenced sample was naive CD4+ T cells from PBMCs. Subset meaning: CD45RA+ positively selected. This receptor was taken from a young man in good health. Some clones in this sample may be carry-over from other donors' samples.

The CDR3, as DNA: TGTGCCAGCAGCGTAGATCCGGGAGCTAACCAAGAGACCCAGTACTTC. Encoded protein: CASSVDPGANQETQYF. This chain joins TRBV9 and TRBJ2-5; D may be TRBD2 (6 bases). The V gene's germline CDR1 is SGDLS and CDR2 YYNGEE. The CDR3 spans 16 residues. Deletions cut 0 bases from V and 0 bases from J, with 12 bases between.